These 11 T cell receptor beta chains were sequenced from one sample in a study of T cell repertoires in ileal Crohn's disease. Time point: inflamed ileum from the surgical specimen. Produced via immunoSEQ multiplex PCR; TCRdb's table is partial and in-frame only. Counted here are some 6,000 clones, about 80% occurring once; the ten biggest clones make up roughly 45%. The specimen was ileal tissue. All receptors derive from an adult with Crohn's disease.

The CDR3 reads CASSLAGGHAAGYTF. DNA for the CDR3: TGTGCCAGCAGCTTAGCGGGCGGACATGCCGCGGGCTACACCTTC. The V call is TRBV7-9, the J call TRBJ1-2; D perhaps matches TRBD1 (5 bases). There are 15 residues in the CDR3. V lost 0 bases to trimming and J lost 8 bases, with 16 bases between them. The germline V gene encodes CDR1 SEHNR and CDR2 FQNEAQ (reference sequence).

In this sample, this clone turned up a few times. The V call is TRBV19, the J call TRBJ1-1, with a possible D match to TRBD1 (6 bases). This CDR3 is built from 14 residues. V was shortened by 7 bases and J by 6 bases, with 18 bases between the two germline ends. The V gene's germline CDR1 is LNHDA and CDR2 SQIVND (reference sequence). Written as DNA, the CDR3 is TGTGCCAGTATCGCAAACAGGGTTAGCGCTGAAGCTTTCTTT. Its translation: CASIANRVSAEAFF.

The J gene is TRBJ1-1, the V gene TRBV5-1; 7 bases match TRBD1. CDR3 length: 14 amino acids. After removal of 0 bases from V and 4 bases from J, the junction contained 3 bases not matched to a gene. The V gene's germline CDR1 is SGHRS and CDR2 YFSETQ. The CDR3 loop reads CASSLAAGGTEAFF. CDR3 DNA: TGCGCCAGCAGCTTGGCCGCAGGGGGCACTGAAGCTTTCTTT.

This clone has just one count. The chain uses TRBV5-1 and TRBJ2-7; perhaps D is TRBD1 or TRBD2 (5 bases each). CDR3 length: 16 residues. Germline-derived CDR1 and CDR2 are SGHRS and YFSETQ. The V end was cut by 4 bases, the J end by 0 bases, with 17 bases between. The CDR3 nucleotides are TGCGCCAGCAGCCGTCAGGGTGGGGGATACTCCTACGAGCAGTACTTC. Its protein product is CASSRQGGGYSYEQYF.

The chain links TRBV6-6 to TRBJ1-5; tentatively, D is TRBD1 (5 bases). Germline CDR1 and CDR2: MNHNY and SVGAGI (reference sequence). The CDR3 length is 15 residues. The ends were cut back, 5 bases at V and 1 base at J, with 12 bases in the middle. The CDR3 spells CASSLTGVSNQPQHF. The CDR3 nucleotides are TGTGCCAGCAGTCTTACAGGAGTCAGCAATCAGCCCCAGCATTTT.

This chain connects TRBV7-8 to TRBJ2-2, with a weak D call TRBD1 (6 bases). Germline V gene lookup returns CDR1 SGHVS and CDR2 FQNEAQ. Trimming took off 4 bases at V and 4 bases at J, with 10 bases between the two ends. The CDR3 runs 14 residues. The CDR3: CASSSGQSTGELFF. The CDR3 nucleotides are TGTGCCAGCAGCTCCGGACAGTCCACCGGGGAGCTGTTTTTT.

The chain carries TRBV14 and TRBJ1-1, with 7 bases fitting TRBD1. This CDR3 is 17 amino acids long. Germline V lookup: CDR1 SGHDN, CDR2 FVKESK. J was trimmed by 1 base and V by 0 bases; bases with no gene match: 8. CDR3 sequence: CASSQEHDRDKNTEAFF. The CDR3 nucleotides read TGTGCCAGCAGCCAAGAGCACGACAGGGATAAGAACACTGAAGCTTTCTTT. Full variable domain (remainder filled in from reference TRBV14 and TRBJ1-1): EAGVTQFPSHSVIEKGQTVTLRCDPISGHDNLYWYRRVMGKEIKFLLHFVKESKQDESGMPNNRFLAERTGGTYSTLKVQPAELEDSGVYFCASSQEHDRDKNTEAFFGQGTRLTVV.

The J gene is TRBJ2-3, the V gene TRBV4-1, with TRBD1 identical over 8 bases. This CDR3 is 19 amino acids long. The V gene's germline CDR1 is MGHRA and CDR2 YSYEKL. With 0 bases clipped from V and 2 bases from J, the junction kept 13 bases outside the gene matches. CDR3 coding DNA: TGCGCCAGCAGCCAAGAAGAAGGGGCTGGACAGGGAATCACAGATACGCAGTATTTT. It yields the protein CASSQEEGAGQGITDTQYF.

This clone is termed medium-sized. The genes are TRBV13 and TRBJ2-1; no clear D. Germline CDR1 PRHDT, CDR2 FYEKMQ (reference sequence). V lost 5 bases and J lost 8, with 19 bases in between. This CDR3 region has 15 residues. The CDR3 loop is CASSQRNSRSDEQFF. The CDR3 DNA reads as TGTGCCAGCAGCCAAAGAAACTCTAGGAGCGATGAGCAGTTCTTC. The complete variable domain, with remaining parts taken from reference TRBV13 and TRBJ2-1, reads AAGVIQSPRHLIKEKRETATLKCYPIPRHDTVYWYQQGPGQDPQFLISFYEKMQSDKGSIPDRFSAQQFSDYHSELNMSSLELGDSALYFCASSQRNSRSDEQFFGPGTRLTVL.

The chain joins TRBV6-1 to TRBJ1-1; D is uncertain. Trimming pared 5 bases from V and 3 bases from J, leaving 10 bases between. Germline lookup yields CDR1 MNHNS and CDR2 SASEGT. This CDR3 has 13 residues. CDR3 nucleotides: TGTGCCAGCAGTCGGAAGCAGGACACTGAAGCTTTCTTT. Its translation is CASSRKQDTEAFF.

This chain joins TRBV25-1 and TRBJ1-1; D remains unclear. CDR1 and CDR2 from the germline V gene are MGHDK and SYGVNS. The CDR3 has 14 amino acids. The V end lost 1 base, the J end lost 1 base, and 7 bases lay between the germline ends. CDR3 residues: CASSEWVGNTEAFF. Written as DNA, the CDR3 is TGTGCCAGCAGTGAATGGGTGGGGAACACTGAAGCTTTCTTT.